The rows below give T cell receptor beta chains drawn from one sample of a study of blood T cell repertoires in COVID-19. This table comes from immunoSEQ multiplex PCR, and its TCRdb copy is limited to in-frame clones, with some not included. The profile shows around 150,000 clones, around 80% of them singletons. Sequences were obtained from peripheral blood. These TCRs come from a man between 60 and 75 years old with acute or convalescent COVID-19. Both conserved end residues are part of each CDR3. A D gene is named only where the DNA matches it firmly. Size values are once, few and many counts, or a class for expanded clones, and some rows have none.

j_gene: TRBJ1-1; abundance: .; v_gene: TRBV7-9; d_gene: .; CDR3aa: CASSFGTREAFF; CDR3nt: TGTGCCAGCAGCTTTGGGACACGGGAAGCTTTCTTT
j_gene: TRBJ1-1; abundance: .; v_gene: TRBV2; d_gene: .; CDR3aa: CASSPSGGADTEAFF; CDR3nt: TGTGCCAGCAGTCCGTCGGGGGGCGCTGACACTGAAGCTTTCTTT
j_gene: TRBJ2-3; abundance: .; v_gene: TRBV18; d_gene: .; CDR3aa: CASSPEAGGTDTQYF; CDR3nt: TGTGCCAGCTCACCGGAGGCAGGGGGGACAGATACGCAGTATTTT
j_gene: TRBJ2-7; abundance: once; v_gene: TRBV6-5; d_gene: .; CDR3aa: CASSLWTDSSYEQYF; CDR3nt: TGTGCCAGCAGTCTTTGGACTGATAGCTCCTACGAGCAGTACTTC
j_gene: TRBJ1-2; abundance: .; v_gene: TRBV7-8; d_gene: .; CDR3aa: CASSLDQVNYGYTF; CDR3nt: TGTGCCAGCAGCTTAGACCAGGTGAACTATGGCTACACCTTC
j_gene: TRBJ2-7; abundance: .; v_gene: TRBV2; d_gene: TRBD2; CDR3aa: CASREGLAGVYEQYF; CDR3nt: TGTGCCAGCAGAGAGGGACTAGCGGGAGTTTACGAGCAGTACTTC
j_gene: TRBJ2-5; abundance: .; v_gene: TRBV4-1; d_gene: .; CDR3aa: CASSHRDTRQETQYF; CDR3nt: TGCGCCAGCAGCCACCGGGACACCAGGCAAGAGACCCAGTACTTC
j_gene: TRBJ2-5; abundance: .; v_gene: TRBV5-4; d_gene: TRBD1; CDR3aa: CASSLGNRGRVEYF; CDR3nt: TGTGCCAGCAGCTTAGGAAACAGGGGGCGGGTTGAGTACTTC
j_gene: TRBJ2-7; abundance: .; v_gene: TRBV18; d_gene: .; CDR3aa: CASSPRAGSPYEQYF; CDR3nt: TGTGCCAGCTCACCACGGGCGGGATCCCCCTACGAGCAGTACTTC
j_gene: TRBJ2-7; abundance: .; v_gene: TRBV19; d_gene: TRBD1; CDR3aa: CASSDRAGSYEQYF; CDR3nt: TGTGCCAGTAGTGACAGGGCAGGCTCCTACGAGCAGTACTTC
j_gene: TRBJ1-2; abundance: .; v_gene: TRBV29-1; d_gene: .; CDR3aa: CSVEGERNYGYTF; CDR3nt: TGCAGCGTTGAAGGGGAGCGCAACTATGGCTACACCTTC
j_gene: TRBJ1-6; abundance: .; v_gene: TRBV6-4; d_gene: .; CDR3aa: CASSDGPGNSPLHF; CDR3nt: TGTGCCAGCAGTGACGGCCCAGGGAATTCACCCCTCCACTTT
j_gene: TRBJ2-1; abundance: .; v_gene: TRBV25-1; d_gene: TRBD2; CDR3aa: CASLMGGNDEQFF; CDR3nt: TGTGCCAGCTTAATGGGAGGGAACGATGAGCAGTTCTTC
j_gene: TRBJ2-3; abundance: .; v_gene: TRBV2; d_gene: TRBD2; CDR3aa: CASSELAGTDTQYF; CDR3nt: TGTGCCAGCAGTGAACTAGCGGGAACAGATACGCAGTATTTT
j_gene: TRBJ2-3; abundance: few; v_gene: TRBV11-2; d_gene: TRBD2; CDR3aa: CASSLDLAGPAGTQYF; CDR3nt: TGTGCCAGCAGCTTAGATCTAGCGGGCCCCGCGGGTACGCAGTATTTT
j_gene: TRBJ1-2; abundance: once; v_gene: TRBV4-2; d_gene: .; CDR3aa: CASSQVGVGYGYTF; CDR3nt: TGTGCCAGCAGCCAGGTAGGGGTTGGCTATGGCTACACCTTC
j_gene: TRBJ2-7; abundance: .; v_gene: TRBV5-5; d_gene: TRBD2; CDR3aa: CASSSMGGSYEQYF; CDR3nt: TGTGCCAGCAGCTCTATGGGCGGGAGCTACGAGCAGTACTTC
j_gene: TRBJ2-7; abundance: .; v_gene: TRBV30; d_gene: TRBD1; CDR3aa: CAWNRDRAYEQYF; CDR3nt: TGTGCCTGGAACCGGGACAGGGCCTACGAGCAGTACTTC
j_gene: TRBJ2-2; abundance: .; v_gene: TRBV7-9; d_gene: .; CDR3aa: CASNRPPGHNTGELFF; CDR3nt: TGTGCCAGCAACCGTCCCCCGGGACACAACACCGGGGAGCTGTTTTTT
j_gene: TRBJ2-7; abundance: .; v_gene: TRBV3-1/TRBV3-2; d_gene: .; CDR3aa: CASSQGGGLNEQYF; CDR3nt: TGTGCCAGCAGCCAAGGAGGAGGGTTGAACGAGCAGTACTTC
j_gene: TRBJ2-7; abundance: .; v_gene: TRBV6-2/TRBV6-3; d_gene: TRBD2; CDR3aa: CASSNGGGSYEQYF; CDR3nt: TGTGCCAGCAGTAATGGCGGGGGTTCATACGAGCAGTACTTC
j_gene: TRBJ2-6; abundance: .; v_gene: TRBV19; d_gene: TRBD1; CDR3aa: CASSPRQGAGANVLTF; CDR3nt: TGTGCCAGTAGTCCAAGACAGGGAGCCGGGGCCAACGTCCTGACTTTC